The rows below give T cell receptor beta chains drawn from one sample of a study of graft-versus-host responses after intestinal transplantation. No antigens are known for them. This table comes from immunoSEQ multiplex PCR, and its TCRdb copy is limited to in-frame clones, with some not included. The sample carries about 61,000 clones, around 93% recorded once. The specimen comprised unstimulated CD4+ T cells sorted from spleen or lymph node cells, sampled before transplant. These receptors were taken from a human donor who was the organ donor for an intestinal transplant. Each CDR3 is given with its conserved first and last residue. The D gene is left open where the match is weak. Not every row has a clone size; where given, it reads once, few, many or a size class.

TRBV20-1	TRBJ2-5	-	once	CSARVQETQYF	TGCAGTGCTAGAGTGCAAGAGACCCAGTACTTC
TRBV7-6	TRBJ2-5	-	-	CASSLAGDSRGETQYF	TGTGCCAGCAGCTTAGCGGGGGACTCGAGGGGAGAGACCCAGTACTTC
TRBV9	TRBJ2-5	-	-	CASSPQGETQYF	TGTGCCAGCAGCCCTCAAGGGGAGACCCAGTACTTC
TRBV12-5	TRBJ1-5	-	-	CASGLGEGGQPQHF	TGTGCTAGTGGTTTGGGAGAGGGTGGTCAGCCCCAGCATTTT
TRBV18	TRBJ1-2	-	-	CASSPPYGGGLGYTF	TGTGCCAGCTCACCACCTTACGGGGGTGGGCTTGGCTACACCTTC
TRBV6-1	TRBJ1-6	TRBD1	-	CASRDRGNSPLHF	TGTGCCAGCAGGGACAGGGGAAATTCACCCCTCCACTTT
TRBV7-2	TRBJ2-2	-	-	CASSLDDTGELFF	TGTGCCAGCAGCTTAGACGACACCGGGGAGCTGTTTTTT
TRBV19	TRBJ2-1	TRBD1	-	CASSFRDRNYNEQFF	TGTGCCAGTAGTTTCCGGGACAGGAACTACAATGAGCAGTTCTTC
TRBV5-4	TRBJ2-7	TRBD1	-	CASRGQGIPTYEQYF	TGTGCCAGCAGAGGACAGGGGATTCCTACCTACGAGCAGTACTTC
TRBV7-9	TRBJ1-6	-	-	CASSARVASPLHF	TGTGCCAGCAGCGCGCGAGTAGCATCACCCCTCCACTTT
TRBV7-9	TRBJ1-2	-	-	CASSYAGSNYGYTF	TGTGCCAGCAGCTATGCAGGGTCTAACTATGGCTACACCTTC
TRBV5-6	TRBJ1-2	-	-	CASSLWSVYGYTF	TGTGCCAGCAGCTTGTGGTCAGTCTATGGCTACACCTTC
TRBV30	TRBJ2-7	TRBD1	once	CAWSADRGSEQYF	TGTGCCTGGAGCGCCGACAGGGGCTCGGAGCAGTACTTC
TRBV19	TRBJ1-5	-	-	CASSIIRGYQPQHF	TGTGCCAGTAGTATTATAAGGGGATATCAGCCCCAGCATTTT
TRBV5-6	TRBJ1-4	-	-	CASSLRGGGEKLFF	TGTGCCAGCAGCTTGCGAGGGGGTGGTGAAAAACTGTTTTTT
TRBV13	TRBJ1-2	-	-	CASINTRLFHGYTF	TGTGCCAGCATCAATACGCGACTATTCCATGGCTACACCTTC
TRBV29-1	TRBJ2-3	TRBD2	-	CSVEGPGLAGGPDTQYF	TGCAGCGTTGAAGGTCCGGGACTAGCGGGGGGACCAGATACGCAGTATTTT
TRBV10-3	TRBJ1-1	-	few	CAAALTVNTEAFF	TGTGCCGCAGCATTGACGGTGAACACTGAAGCTTTCTTT
TRBV7-2	TRBJ1-2	-	-	CASSLDNSNYGYTF	TGTGCCAGCAGCTTAGATAACAGCAACTATGGCTACACCTTC
TRBV6-6	TRBJ1-5	-	-	CASMEIGNQPQHF	TGTGCCAGCATGGAAATTGGCAATCAGCCCCAGCATTTT